This T cell receptor (beta chain) was sequenced in a study of Ad26.COV2.S vaccination and SARS-CoV-2 variants. Background on the study: Donor participated within the Ad26.COV2.S arm of the COV1001 trial. Findings and limits, study-wide: Comparable non-spike TCR breadth was observed in vaccine and placebo recipients. Placebo recipients had lower spike-specific TCR breadth than vaccine recipients.

About this clone: Its matching antigen is unknown.

The CDR3 has 16 residues. V lost 1 base and J 4 bases, leaving 14 bases between the germline ends. Per germline, CDR1 GTSNPN and CDR2 SVGIG (reference sequence). This sample's treatment: some 20 received Ad26.COV2.S at low or high dose, single or two shots; about 5 received placebo; per-sample allocation not given. Samples analyzed were those drawn on day 63 after the first vaccine or placebo injection. Clones were read by immunoSEQ multiplex PCR, and TCRdb kept only the in-frame ones, dropping some. This sample has 250,000 or so clones, with 87% found just once. The sequencing here drew on peripheral blood, taken in a trial of Ad26.COV2.S vaccine versus placebo. The TCR sequence derives from a person aged 18-65 years who received the Ad26.COV2.S COVID-19 vaccine or a placebo. The chain links TRBV30 to TRBJ1-6; tentative D call: TRBD1 (5 bases). The CDR3 is CAWSGFGGFYNSPLHF. CDR3 nucleotides: TGTGCCTGGAGTGGGTTCGGGGGTTTTTATAATTCACCCCTCCACTTT. The full variable domain, completed using reference TRBV30 and TRBJ1-6, is SQTIHQWPATLVQPVGSPLSLECTVEGTSNPNLYWYRQAAGRGLQLLFYSVGIGQISSEVPQNLSASRPQDRQFILSSKKLLLSDSGFYLCAWSGFGGFYNSPLHFGNGTRLTVT.